Shown below are 22 T cell receptor beta chains from a single sample sequenced in a study of cytomegalovirus exposure and HLA in healthy donors. PCR employed 60 Vbeta and 13 Jbeta primers. Data came from immunoSEQ multiplex PCR; TCRdb stores just in-frame clones and leaves some out. Of roughly 99,000 clones listed, around 77% were seen once; the top ten hold 4.2%. The sequenced material came from PBMCs. These receptor sequences come from a male donor in good health and CMV-seronegative.

The gene calls are TRBV7-9 and TRBJ1-1, with a possible D match to TRBD1 (5 bases). Between the trimmed V and J ends, which lost 5 bases and 8 bases, there was a span of 9 bases. The germline V gene has CDR1 SEHNR and CDR2 FQNEAQ (reference sequence). The CDR3 loop spans 11 amino acids. The CDR3 DNA reads as TGTGCCAGCAGCCCCGCAGGGGAAGCTTTCTTT. Translating gives CASSPAGEAFF. Based on the CDR3 plus reference TRBV7-9 and TRBJ1-1, the full variable domain is DTGVSQNPRHKITKRGQNVTFRCDPISEHNRLYWYRQTLGQGPEFLTYFQNEAQLEKSRLLSDRFSAERPKGSFSTLEIQRTEQGDSAMYLCASSPAGEAFFGQGTRLTVV.

The CDR3, as DNA: TGTGCCAGCAGCGTAGAGGCTAGCGAGCTAACGGAGCAGTACTTC. It encodes CASSVEASELTEQYF. This sequence joins TRBV9 and TRBJ2-7; maybe TRBD2 (6 bases). The CDR3 is made up of 15 amino acids. Germline values: CDR1 SGDLS, CDR2 YYNGEE. V lost 0 bases to trimming and J lost 7 bases, with 17 bases between them. Looking up the rest from reference TRBV9 and TRBJ2-7 gives the full variable domain: DSGVTQTPKHLITATGQRVTLRCSPRSGDLSVYWYQQSLDQGLQFLIQYYNGEERAKGNILERFSAQQFPDLHSELNLSSLELGDSALYFCASSVEASELTEQYFGPGTRLTVT.

CDR3: CASSLVSGTKETQYF. The CDR3 nucleotides are TGCGCCAGCAGCTTGGTTTCCGGGACAAAAGAGACCCAGTACTTC. The chain couples TRBV5-1 to TRBJ2-5; possibly TRBD1 for D (6 bases). The V gene lost 0 bases and the J gene lost 3 bases, with 12 bases spanning the gap. This CDR3 contains 15 residues. Germline CDR1 and CDR2: SGHRS and YFSETQ.

Remarks on this clone: Germline and junction disagree at one end, which may indicate a read error. This chain joins TRBV2 and TRBJ1-2; 9 nucleotides match TRBD1. In germline, CDR1 is SNHLY, CDR2 FYNNEI. This CDR3 has 15 residues. This CDR3 reads CASSEVGPTGGGDTF. For the CDR3, the DNA is TGTGCCAGCAGTGAAGTGGGCCCGACAGGGGGTGGCGACACCTTC.

This chain uses TRBV6-1 with TRBJ1-4, with 7 bases identical to TRBD1. Germline CDR1 reads MNHNS; CDR2 reads SASEGT. This CDR3 has 15 residues. The V segment lost 4 bases and the J segment 1 base; nucleotides outside the gene matches: 3. CDR3 region: CASSAGQLTNEKLFF. For the CDR3, the DNA is TGTGCCAGCAGTGCGGGACAGTTAACTAATGAAAAACTGTTTTTT.

The count of this clone is one. The rearrangement links TRBV18 to TRBJ2-1; D unresolved. Between the trimmed V and J ends, which lost 4 bases and 0 bases, there was a span of 7 bases. The CDR3 has 14 residues. Germline V CDR1 and CDR2: KGHSH, LQKENI. CDR3 loop: CASSQQSSYNEQFF. CDR3 DNA: TGTGCCAGCTCACAACAGAGCTCCTACAATGAGCAGTTCTTC.

The CDR3 loop reads CASSPYSGYTF. The CDR3 nucleotides are TGTGCCAGCAGCCCATACAGTGGCTACACCTTC. This chain connects TRBV2 to TRBJ1-2; no firm D call. In germline, CDR1 is SNHLY, CDR2 FYNNEI. V gave up 6 bases and J gave up 7 bases, with 9 bases separating them. The CDR3 spans 11 residues.

The rearrangement joins TRBV19 to TRBJ2-5; D may be TRBD2 (7 bases). This CDR3 comprises 15 residues. Germline V gene sequence: CDR1 LNHDA, CDR2 SQIVND (reference sequence). V lost 5 bases and J 5 bases, leaving 18 bases between the germline ends. The CDR3 here is CASSGPAGARETQYF. CDR3 nucleotides: TGTGCCAGTAGTGGCCCGGCGGGGGCCCGGGAGACCCAGTACTTC.

The rearrangement joins TRBV7-9 to TRBJ2-1; 9 bases align to TRBD2. The V segment lost 5 bases and the J segment 8 bases; nucleotides outside the gene matches: 7. Germline-derived CDR1 and CDR2 are SEHNR and FQNEAQ (reference sequence). The CDR3 extends over 14 amino acids. CDR3 in DNA: TGTGCCAGCAGCCTCGCGCTAGCGGGACATGAGCAGTTCTTC. Its protein is CASSLALAGHEQFF.

This chain uses TRBV27 with TRBJ2-7; TRBD2 matches 7 bases. V lost 6 bases and J lost 1; bases outside the gene matches: 6. Germline V gene lookup returns CDR1 MNHEY and CDR2 SMNVEV (reference sequence). There are 14 residues in the CDR3. The CDR3 DNA follows: TGTGCCAGCAGAAAACCGGGACTATCCTACGAGCAGTACTTC. This sequence encodes CASRKPGLSYEQYF.

This clone was recorded a few times. This chain uses TRBV4-1 with TRBJ2-1; 7 positions agree with TRBD1. Germline values: CDR1 MGHRA, CDR2 YSYEKL. The CDR3 has 15 amino acids. Germline trimming cut 1 base from V and 8 bases from J; bases unmatched to any gene: 8. The CDR3 reads CASSQVKTGWYEQFF. The CDR3 bases are TGCGCCAGCAGCCAAGTTAAGACAGGGTGGTATGAGCAGTTCTTC.

V usage is TRBV7-8 and J usage is TRBJ2-7, with a tentative D call TRBD1 (6 bases). Germline assignment: CDR1 SGHVS and CDR2 FQNEAQ. The CDR3 extends over 16 amino acids. V lost 2 bases and J 4 bases, leaving 18 bases between the germline ends. The CDR3 DNA follows: TGTGCCAGCAGCTTAATCGCCGGGACACGGCTTTACGAGCAGTACTTC. It encodes CASSLIAGTRLYEQYF.

The chain couples TRBV4-1 to TRBJ2-7; 11 bases fit TRBD1. Germline V gene data show CDR1 as MGHRA and CDR2 as YSYEKL. This CDR3 is built from 15 residues. J gave up 5 bases and V 4 bases, and 7 bases lay outside the gene matches. For the CDR3, the DNA is TGCGCCAGCAGCCTTGGGACAGGGGGTTTCAACGAGCAGTACTTC. Residues: CASSLGTGGFNEQYF.

This clone was observed once. This chain uses TRBV10-3 with TRBJ2-7, with TRBD2 identical over 8 bases. Germline V CDR1 and CDR2: ENHRY, SYGVKD. This CDR3 is built from 16 residues. V lost 0 bases to trimming and J lost 3 bases; unmatched junction nucleotides: 7. This chain's CDR3 is CAISESGSSGGYEQYF. The CDR3 DNA follows: TGTGCCATCAGTGAGTCAGGGTCGAGCGGGGGCTACGAGCAGTACTTC.

The chain uses TRBV29-1 and TRBJ2-6; D remains unclear. The CDR3 has 13 amino acids. From germline, CDR1 is SQVTM and CDR2 ANQGSEA. The V and J ends lost 4 bases and 3 bases respectively, with 7 bases between them. The DNA of the CDR3 is TGCAGCGTTGGTGGCCGTGGGGCCAACGTCCTGACTTTC. Translated: CSVGGRGANVLTF.

V gene TRBV29-1 combines with J gene TRBJ2-1; 10 bases map to TRBD2. Germline CDR1 reads SQVTM; CDR2 reads ANQGSEA. This CDR3 has 12 amino acids. The V and J ends lost 7 bases and 7 bases, in that order; junction bases with no gene match: 4. This CDR3 is CSGTSGSNEQFF. The CDR3 region has the DNA TGCAGCGGGACTAGCGGCAGTAATGAGCAGTTCTTC.

The chain carries TRBV5-5 and TRBJ2-7, with 9 bases that match TRBD2. The length of the CDR3 is 15 residues. V lost 2 bases and J lost 3; bases outside the gene matches: 6. Germline CDR1 and CDR2: SGHKS and YYEKEE (reference sequence). The DNA for the CDR3 is TGTGCCAGCAGCTTTAACCTAGCGGGGTACTACGAGCAGTACTTC. Its translation is CASSFNLAGYYEQYF.

The chain has TRBV2 and TRBJ2-2; a weak D match, TRBD2 (6 bases). CDR1 is SNHLY, CDR2 FYNNEI, per germline. CDR3 length: 20 residues. V gave up 5 bases and J gave up 1 base, with 26 bases separating them. The CDR3 loop reads CASSPISLRGLTRNTGELFF. DNA of the CDR3: TGTGCCAGCAGTCCAATTTCCTTGAGAGGACTAACTAGGAACACCGGGGAGCTGTTTTTT.

J is TRBJ2-7 and V is TRBV28; 7 nucleotides align to TRBD2. This CDR3 is built from 15 residues. Germline lookup yields CDR1 MDHEN and CDR2 SYDVKM. V lost 5 bases and J lost 7; bases outside the gene matches: 14. The CDR3 DNA follows: TGTGCCAGCAGTGCCGCTAGCGCGGGAGTTGGAGAGCAGTACTTC. This sequence encodes CASSAASAGVGEQYF. Drawing the rest from reference TRBV28 and TRBJ2-7, the complete variable domain is DVKVTQSSRYLVKRTGEKVFLECVQDMDHENMFWYRQDPGLGLRLIYFSYDVKMKEKGDIPEGYSVSREKKERFSLILESASTNQTSMYLCASSAASAGVGEQYFGPGTRLTVT.

This CDR3 reads CAISESFQETQYF. CDR3 nucleotides: TGTGCCATCAGTGAGTCGTTCCAGGAGACCCAGTACTTC. The chain uses TRBV10-3 and TRBJ2-5; D call uncertain. V was clipped by 0 bases and J by 5 bases, with 7 bases between them. The CDR3 consists of 13 residues. CDR1 and CDR2 from the germline V gene are ENHRY and SYGVKD.

The genes are TRBV5-4 and TRBJ1-2; D perhaps matches TRBD1 (6 bases). V was cut by 0 bases and J by 5 bases, with 8 bases left in between. The germline V gene encodes CDR1 SGHNT and CDR2 YYREEE (reference sequence). The CDR3 covers 13 residues. The CDR3 coding sequence is TGTGCCAGCAGCTTGGACAGGGTGTATGGCTACACCTTC. Its translation is CASSLDRVYGYTF.

V is TRBV5-4 and J is TRBJ2-6; no definite D call. This CDR3 comprises 17 residues. Trimming left V 1 base short and J 0 bases short, with 11 bases between. The germline CDR1 and CDR2 sequences are SGHNT and YYREEE (reference sequence). The CDR3 coding sequence is TGTGCCAGCAGCTTGATTCGATCCAGCTCTGGGGCCAACGTCCTGACTTTC. This encodes CASSLIRSSSGANVLTF.